This T cell receptor (beta chain) is from a study of vaccination effects on CD4 cells after COVID-19 (dated by TCRdb to the early 2020s). A note on the overall study: Post-vaccine samples across the study were collected a median of 72 days after the second dose, with a range of 14 to 241. The study compared SARS-CoV-2 spike-specific CD4+ TCR repertoires before and after mRNA vaccination in COVID-19 convalescent patients and infection-naive vaccine recipients. The full study included 10 to 11 COVID-19 convalescent patients and a handful of SARS-CoV-2-naive healthy vaccine recipients. Cultures from other donors in the study were sequenced using the Oncomine TCR Beta short-read assay on an Illumina iSeq 100. Study-wide conclusions, independent of this receptor: Limitations of the study were the small number of convalescent patients and the absence of early post-infection timepoints. Among healthy vaccine recipients, nearly all vaccine-induced clones were SARS-CoV-2 mono-reactive, and just 1 of 255 was cross-reactive with common cold coronaviruses. Marked clonal contraction was observed in both infection-induced and vaccine-induced clones at late post-vaccination timepoints, consistent with waning T cell responses.

For this clone: No antigen is known for it. Base qualities are missing; no much larger clone stands one base away.

The CDR3 sequence holds 14 residues, the cysteine and phenylalanine included. Kept here is only the CDR3 DNA, which spans 42 bases and is read in frame from base 1. For CDR1 and CDR2, the germline V gene lists SGHTA and FQGNSA. Trimming removed 2 bases from V and 4 bases from J; the gene matches leave 4 bases unexplained. Libraries were made using the immunoSEQ multiplex PCR assay. DNA from the CD4+ T cells that had been cultured and isolated underwent TCR beta CDR3 sequencing. Processing in the source paper ran as follows. Non-productive TCR sequences were removed and reads were trimmed to the CDR3 region, keeping CDR3s of at least 7 amino acids. The MANAFEST web app was used to identify antigen-specific clonotypes by comparing expansion in peptide wells with expansion in reference cultures. Positive clones required FDR<0.05 expansion versus reference and all other wells, odds ratio above 5, and frequency above 0.1% in two replicate wells. Cross-reactive clonotypes were defined as significantly expanded in SARS-CoV-2 spike wells and in at least one common cold coronavirus spike condition. CDR3 similarity was assessed by Levenshtein distance using the stringdist R package, and unrooted trees were constructed with ape in R 3.6.1. TCRdb retrieved this table from immuneACCESS and kept in-frame rearrangements only. Not all clones are present; in checked studies, unresolved V genes account for under half, and no reason is known for the remainder. V, J and clone size are taken as reported in that table, and D and trimming were inferred from the DNA itself. The sample contains 70,000 to 95,000 clones, around four fifths of them found a single time. The ten largest account for 0.85% to 1.2% of the sample.

The ViraFEST assay stimulated PBMC with viral peptide pools and then used TCR sequencing to identify antigen-specific CD4+ T cell clonotypes by expansion. After around eleven days of culture, CD4+ T cells were isolated with the EasySep CD4+ T cell isolation kit. Each participant got two doses of an mRNA SARS-CoV-2 vaccine, either BNT162b2 or mRNA-1273. The absence of prior SARS-CoV-2 infection in healthy vaccine recipients was confirmed by negative nucleocapsid antibodies before and after vaccination. About 1.8 million PBMC per well were cultured with about 9 ug/ml peptides in IMDM containing around 5% human AB serum, roughly 10 IU/ml IL-2 and gentamicin. On days 3 and 7, half of the culture medium was replaced with fresh IL-2-containing medium. Unless otherwise noted, each peptide stimulation condition was cultured in triplicate wells. Using Ficoll-Paque Plus gradient centrifugation, PBMC were separated from whole blood and then either used fresh or cryopreserved at -140C. The overlapping peptide pools covered the spike proteins of SARS-CoV-2 and of the common cold coronaviruses HCoV-NL63, HCoV-OC43 and HCoV-229E. The QIAamp micro DNA kit was used to extract genomic DNA from the cultured CD4+ T cells.

The sequence joins TRBV7-2 to TRBJ1-1; TRBD1 matches 7 bases in the middle. The TCR comes from a human donor who received a COVID-19 vaccine. The input for sequencing was CD4+ T cells from PBMCs cultured with HCoV-OC43 spike peptides, taken after COVID-19 vaccination. The cell subset or site label on this specimen signifies: HCoV-OC43 spike overlapping peptide pool stimulation. CDR3 region: CASSLRNRGTEAFF. The DNA sequence follows: TGTGCCAGCAGCTTAAGAAACAGGGGCACTGAAGCTTTCTTT.